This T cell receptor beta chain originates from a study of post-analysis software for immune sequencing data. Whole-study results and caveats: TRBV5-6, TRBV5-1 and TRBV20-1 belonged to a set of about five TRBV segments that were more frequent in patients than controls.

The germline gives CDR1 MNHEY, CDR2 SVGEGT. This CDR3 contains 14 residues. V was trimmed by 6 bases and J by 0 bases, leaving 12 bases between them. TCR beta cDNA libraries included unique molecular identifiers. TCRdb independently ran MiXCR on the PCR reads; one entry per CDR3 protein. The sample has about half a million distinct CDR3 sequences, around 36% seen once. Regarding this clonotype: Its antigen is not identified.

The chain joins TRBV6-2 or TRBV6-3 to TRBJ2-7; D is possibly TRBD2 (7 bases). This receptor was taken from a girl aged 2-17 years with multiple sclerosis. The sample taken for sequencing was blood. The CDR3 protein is CASSQRGASYEQYF. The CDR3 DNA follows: TGTGCCAGCAGCCAACGGGGGGCCTCCTACGAGCAGTACTTC.